This T cell receptor beta chain emerged from a study of shared clonotypes between healthy human individuals. This table comes from immunoSEQ multiplex PCR, and its TCRdb copy is limited to in-frame clones, with some not included. The data show some 530,000 clones, with over 70% seen just once and 12% held by the top ten. Germline lookup yields CDR1 LGHNT and CDR2 FRNRAP. Trimming cost V 7 bases and J 6 bases, with 8 bases left between them. This CDR3 contains 11 residues. The sample comprised PBMCs. This receptor was obtained from a woman between 35 and 50 years old in good health. Some clones in this sample may be carry-over from other donors' samples. This rearrangement joins TRBV12-5 to TRBJ2-3; no definite D call. The CDR3 DNA is TGTGCTAGTGCCACTGGCGATACGCAGTATTTT. Protein product: CASATGDTQYF.